This T cell receptor beta chain was identified in a study of blood T cell repertoires in COVID-19. For the study at large: The analysed material was cDNA or gDNA that came from T cells, B-cell-depleted T cells, or PBMCs.

The CDR3 has 15 residues. Germline V lookup: CDR1 MNHEY, CDR2 SVGAGI. V was clipped by 6 bases and J by 4 bases; unmatched bases: 9. Participants' reported clinical history set cohort assignment. Exposed enrollees encountered a COVID-19 case at some point within 2 weeks before study entry. Original methodology: For nucleated cells, counts were estimated from reference gene primer amplification. Sequenced by immunoSEQ multiplex PCR; TCRdb stores in-frame clones only, minus some. V, J and clone size are taken as reported in that table, and D and trimming were inferred from the DNA itself. The table includes approximately 220,000 clones, 75% to 90% detected once.

This clonotype was obtained from a woman under 40 who had been exposed to COVID-19. This sequence joins TRBV6-5 and TRBJ1-1; 9 nucleotides align to TRBD1. Input material: PBMCs or T cells enriched from blood (not recorded which). The chain's CDR3 is CASSPETGGSTEAFF. The CDR3, as DNA: TGTGCCAGCAGCCCCGAGACAGGGGGGAGCACTGAAGCTTTCTTT.